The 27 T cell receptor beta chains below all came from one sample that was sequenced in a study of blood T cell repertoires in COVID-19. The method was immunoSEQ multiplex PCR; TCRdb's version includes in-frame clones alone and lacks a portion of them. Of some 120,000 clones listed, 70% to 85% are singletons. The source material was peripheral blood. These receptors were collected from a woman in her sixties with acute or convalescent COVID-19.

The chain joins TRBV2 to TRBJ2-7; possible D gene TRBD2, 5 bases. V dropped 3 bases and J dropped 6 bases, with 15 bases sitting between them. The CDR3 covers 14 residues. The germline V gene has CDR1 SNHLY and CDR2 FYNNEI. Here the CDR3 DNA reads TGTGCCAGCAGTGACTCATCCGGGGATCCCGAGCAGTACGTC. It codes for CASSDSSGDPEQYV.

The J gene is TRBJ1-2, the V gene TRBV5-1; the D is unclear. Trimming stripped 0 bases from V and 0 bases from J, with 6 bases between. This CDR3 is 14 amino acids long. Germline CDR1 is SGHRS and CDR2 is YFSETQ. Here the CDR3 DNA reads TGCGCCAGCAGCTTGGAATCAGCTAACTATGGCTACACCTTC. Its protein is CASSLESANYGYTF.

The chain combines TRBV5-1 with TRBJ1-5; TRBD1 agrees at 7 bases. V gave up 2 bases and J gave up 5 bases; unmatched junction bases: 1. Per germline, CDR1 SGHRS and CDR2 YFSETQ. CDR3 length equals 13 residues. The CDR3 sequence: CASSFRGDQPQHF. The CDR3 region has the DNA TGCGCCAGCAGCTTCAGGGGGGATCAGCCCCAGCATTTT.

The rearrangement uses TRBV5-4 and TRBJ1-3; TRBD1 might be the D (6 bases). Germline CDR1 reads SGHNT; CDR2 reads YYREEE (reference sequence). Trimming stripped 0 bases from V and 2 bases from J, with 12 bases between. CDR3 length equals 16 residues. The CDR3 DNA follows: TGTGCCAGCAGCTTGGCCAGGGGCCTTGCTGGAAACACCATATATTTT. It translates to CASSLARGLAGNTIYF.

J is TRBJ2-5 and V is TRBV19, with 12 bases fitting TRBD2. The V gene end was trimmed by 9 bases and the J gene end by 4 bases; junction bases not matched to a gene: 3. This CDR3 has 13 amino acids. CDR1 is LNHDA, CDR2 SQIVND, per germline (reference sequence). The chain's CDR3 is CARTTSGGETQYF. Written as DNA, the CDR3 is TGTGCCAGAACGACTAGCGGGGGAGAGACCCAGTACTTC.

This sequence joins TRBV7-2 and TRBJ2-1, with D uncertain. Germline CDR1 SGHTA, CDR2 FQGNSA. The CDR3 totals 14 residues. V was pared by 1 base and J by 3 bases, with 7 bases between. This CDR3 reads CASSLETVYNEQFF. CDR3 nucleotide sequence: TGTGCCAGCAGCTTAGAAACAGTCTACAATGAGCAGTTCTTC. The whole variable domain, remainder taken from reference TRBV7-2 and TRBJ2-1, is GAGVSQSPSNKVTEKGKDVELRCDPISGHTALYWYRQSLGQGLEFLIYFQGNSAPDKSGLPSDRFSAERTGGSVSTLTIQRTQQEDSAVYLCASSLETVYNEQFFGPGTRLTVL.

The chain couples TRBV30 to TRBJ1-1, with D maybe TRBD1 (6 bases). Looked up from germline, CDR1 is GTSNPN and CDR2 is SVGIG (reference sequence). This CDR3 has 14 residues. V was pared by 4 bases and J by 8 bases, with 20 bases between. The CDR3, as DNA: TGTGCCTGGACTAGCACCCCCAGGGGATCGGAAGCTTTCTTT. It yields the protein CAWTSTPRGSEAFF.

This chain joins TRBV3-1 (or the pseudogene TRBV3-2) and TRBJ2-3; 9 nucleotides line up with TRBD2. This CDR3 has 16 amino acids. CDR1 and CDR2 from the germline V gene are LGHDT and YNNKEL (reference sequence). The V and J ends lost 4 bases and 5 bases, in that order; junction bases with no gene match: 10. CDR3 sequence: CASSPPAGGLRDTQYF. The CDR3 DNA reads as TGTGCCAGCAGCCCCCCGGCGGGGGGGCTCAGAGATACGCAGTATTTT.

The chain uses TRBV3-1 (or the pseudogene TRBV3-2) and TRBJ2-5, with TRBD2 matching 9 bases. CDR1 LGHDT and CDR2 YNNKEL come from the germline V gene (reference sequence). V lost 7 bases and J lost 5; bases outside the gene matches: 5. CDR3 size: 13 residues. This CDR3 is CASIAGVRETQYF. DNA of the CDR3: TGTGCCAGCATAGCGGGGGTGAGGGAGACCCAGTACTTC.

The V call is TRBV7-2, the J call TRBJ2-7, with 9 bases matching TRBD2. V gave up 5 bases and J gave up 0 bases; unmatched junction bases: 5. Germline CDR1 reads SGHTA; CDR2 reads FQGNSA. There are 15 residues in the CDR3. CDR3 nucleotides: TGTGCCAGCAGCGAGAGCGGGGGGCTCTCCTACGAGCAGTACTTC. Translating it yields CASSESGGLSYEQYF. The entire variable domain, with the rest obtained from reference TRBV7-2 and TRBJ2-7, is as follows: GAGVSQSPSNKVTEKGKDVELRCDPISGHTALYWYRQSLGQGLEFLIYFQGNSAPDKSGLPSDRFSAERTGGSVSTLTIQRTQQEDSAVYLCASSESGGLSYEQYFGPGTRLTVT.

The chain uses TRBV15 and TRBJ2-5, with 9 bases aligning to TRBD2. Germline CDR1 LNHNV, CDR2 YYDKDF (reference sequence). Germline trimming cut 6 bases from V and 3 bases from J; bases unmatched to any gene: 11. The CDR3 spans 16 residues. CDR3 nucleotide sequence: TGTGCCACCAGTCCTAAGGGACTAGCTGCGAAAGAGACCCAGTACTTC. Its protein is CATSPKGLAAKETQYF.

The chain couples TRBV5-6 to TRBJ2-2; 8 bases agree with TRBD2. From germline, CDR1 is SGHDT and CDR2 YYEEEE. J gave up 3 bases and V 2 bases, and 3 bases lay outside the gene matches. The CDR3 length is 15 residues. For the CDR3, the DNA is TGTGCCAGCAGCTTCCAGCGGGGGTACACCGGGGAGCTGTTTTTT. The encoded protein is CASSFQRGYTGELFF.

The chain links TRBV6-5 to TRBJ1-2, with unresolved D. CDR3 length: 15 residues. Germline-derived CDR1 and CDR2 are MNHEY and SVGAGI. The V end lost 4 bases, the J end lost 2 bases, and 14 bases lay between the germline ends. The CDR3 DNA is TGTGCCAGCAGTTCACAACAGCTTTTGAACTATGGCTACACCTTC. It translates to CASSSQQLLNYGYTF.

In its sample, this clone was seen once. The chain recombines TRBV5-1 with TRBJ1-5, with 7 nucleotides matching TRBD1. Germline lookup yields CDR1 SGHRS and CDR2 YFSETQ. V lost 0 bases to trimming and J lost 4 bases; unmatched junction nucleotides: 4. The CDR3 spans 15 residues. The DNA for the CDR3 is TGCGCCAGCAGCTTGGAGGGACAGTATAATCAGCCCCAGCATTTT. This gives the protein CASSLEGQYNQPQHF.

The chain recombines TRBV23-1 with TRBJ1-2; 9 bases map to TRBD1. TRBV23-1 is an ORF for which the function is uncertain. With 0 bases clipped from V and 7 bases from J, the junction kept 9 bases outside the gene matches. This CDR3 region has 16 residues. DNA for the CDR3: TGCGCCAGCAGTCAATCCGAGGACAGGGGCGTTGGTGGCTACACCTTC. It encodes CASSQSEDRGVGGYTF.

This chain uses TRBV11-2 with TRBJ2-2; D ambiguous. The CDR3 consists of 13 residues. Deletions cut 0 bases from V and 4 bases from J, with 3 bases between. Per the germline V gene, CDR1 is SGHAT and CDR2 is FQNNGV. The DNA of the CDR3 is TGTGCCAGCAGCTTAGATCTCACCGGGGAGCTGTTTTTT. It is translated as CASSLDLTGELFF. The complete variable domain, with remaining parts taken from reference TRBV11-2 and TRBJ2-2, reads EAGVAQSPRYKIIEKRQSVAFWCNPISGHATLYWYQQILGQGPKLLIQFQNNGVVDDSQLPKDRFSAERLKGVDSTLKIQPAKLEDSAVYLCASSLDLTGELFFGEGSRLTVL.

The CDR3 loop reads CASSLALGLDTQYF. The CDR3 nucleotides read TGCGCCAGCAGCCTAGCTTTAGGGCTCGATACGCAGTATTTT. The chain links TRBV5-1 to TRBJ2-3; the D gene is possibly TRBD2 (5 bases). CDR3 size: 14 residues. V lost 4 bases and J 6 bases, leaving 15 bases between the germline ends. From germline, CDR1 is SGHRS and CDR2 YFSETQ.

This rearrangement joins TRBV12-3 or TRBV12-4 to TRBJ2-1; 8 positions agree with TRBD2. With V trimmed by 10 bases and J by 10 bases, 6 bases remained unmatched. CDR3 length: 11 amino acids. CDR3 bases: TGTGCCAACACCCGGGGGGGAGAGCAGTTCTTC. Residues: CANTRGGEQFF.

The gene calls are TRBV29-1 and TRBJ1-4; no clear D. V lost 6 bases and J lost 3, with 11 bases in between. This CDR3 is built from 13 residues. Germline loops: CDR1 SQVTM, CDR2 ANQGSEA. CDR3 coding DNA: TGCAGCGTCGGGGAAGACTCTAATGAAAAACTGTTTTTT. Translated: CSVGEDSNEKLFF.

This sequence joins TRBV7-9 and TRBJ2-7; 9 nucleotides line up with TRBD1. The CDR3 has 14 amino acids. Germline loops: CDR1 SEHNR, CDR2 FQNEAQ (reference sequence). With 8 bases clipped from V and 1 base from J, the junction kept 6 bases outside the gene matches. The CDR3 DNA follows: TGTGCCAGCGATTCAGGACAGGGGTCCTACGAGCAGTACTTC. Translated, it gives CASDSGQGSYEQYF.

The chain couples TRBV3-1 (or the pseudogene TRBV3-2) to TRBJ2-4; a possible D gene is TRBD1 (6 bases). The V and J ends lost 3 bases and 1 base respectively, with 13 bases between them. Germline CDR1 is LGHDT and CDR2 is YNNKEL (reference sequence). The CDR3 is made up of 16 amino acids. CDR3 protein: CASSQDDRRAKNIQYF. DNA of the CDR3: TGTGCCAGCAGCCAGGACGACAGGCGTGCCAAAAACATTCAGTACTTC.

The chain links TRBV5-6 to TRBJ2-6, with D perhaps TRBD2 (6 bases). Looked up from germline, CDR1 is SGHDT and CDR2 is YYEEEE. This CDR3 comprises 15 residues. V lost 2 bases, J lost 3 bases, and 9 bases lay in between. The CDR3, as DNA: TGTGCCAGCAGCTTCGGGGGTCATGGGGCCAACGTCCTGACTTTC. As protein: CASSFGGHGANVLTF.

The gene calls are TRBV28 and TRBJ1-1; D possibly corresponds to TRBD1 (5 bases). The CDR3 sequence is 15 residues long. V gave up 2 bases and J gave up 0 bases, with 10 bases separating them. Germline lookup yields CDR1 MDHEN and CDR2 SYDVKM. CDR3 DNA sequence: TGTGCCAGCAGTTTACAGGGAAGGGTGAACACTGAAGCTTTCTTT. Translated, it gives CASSLQGRVNTEAFF.

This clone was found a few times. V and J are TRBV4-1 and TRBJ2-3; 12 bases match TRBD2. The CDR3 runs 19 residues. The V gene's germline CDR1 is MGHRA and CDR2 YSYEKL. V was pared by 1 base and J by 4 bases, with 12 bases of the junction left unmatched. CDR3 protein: CASSQVYSSGGARSDTQYF. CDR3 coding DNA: TGCGCCAGCAGCCAAGTCTATTCTAGCGGGGGGGCCCGGTCAGATACGCAGTATTTT.

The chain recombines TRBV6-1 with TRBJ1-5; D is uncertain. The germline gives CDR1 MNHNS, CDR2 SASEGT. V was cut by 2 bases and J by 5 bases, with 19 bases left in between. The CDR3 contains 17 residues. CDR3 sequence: CASSEFVFPGGDQPQHF. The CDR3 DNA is TGTGCCAGCAGTGAATTTGTCTTCCCGGGTGGAGATCAGCCCCAGCATTTT.

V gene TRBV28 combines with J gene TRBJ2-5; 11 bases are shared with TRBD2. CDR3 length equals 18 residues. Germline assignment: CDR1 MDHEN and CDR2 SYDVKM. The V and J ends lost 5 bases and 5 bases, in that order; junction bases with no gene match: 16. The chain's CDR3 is CASSVPLSGLAGGETQYF. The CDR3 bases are TGTGCCAGCAGTGTTCCCCTATCCGGACTAGCGGGTGGCGAGACCCAGTACTTC.

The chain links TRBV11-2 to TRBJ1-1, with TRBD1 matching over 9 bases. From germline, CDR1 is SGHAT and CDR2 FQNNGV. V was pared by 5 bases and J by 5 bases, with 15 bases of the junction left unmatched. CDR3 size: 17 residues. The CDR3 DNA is TGTGCCAGCAGCCCACTCCCGGGACAGGGACGATCGACTGAAGCTTTCTTT. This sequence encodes CASSPLPGQGRSTEAFF. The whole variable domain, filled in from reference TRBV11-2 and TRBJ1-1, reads EAGVAQSPRYKIIEKRQSVAFWCNPISGHATLYWYQQILGQGPKLLIQFQNNGVVDDSQLPKDRFSAERLKGVDSTLKIQPAKLEDSAVYLCASSPLPGQGRSTEAFFGQGTRLTVV.